The rows below give T cell receptor beta chains drawn from one sample of a study of cytomegalovirus exposure and HLA in healthy donors. TCRdb keeps only in-frame clones here, not all; method: immunoSEQ multiplex PCR. The sample lists roughly 250,000 clones; 90% were seen once. The sequenced sample was PBMCs. The receptors come from a young woman in good health and CMV-seronegative. Each CDR3 is given with its conserved first and last residue. Each record gives: J gene, D gene, clone size, V gene, CDR3 DNA, CDR3 protein. A D gene is named only where the DNA matches it firmly. Expanded clones get a size class; other rows say once, few or many, or leave the size out.

j_call: TRBJ2-3
d_call: TRBD2
clone_size: -
v_call: TRBV6-4
cdr3_nt: TGTGCCAGCAGTGCGACCACTTGGACTAGCGGGGGCACAGATACGCAGTATTTT
cdr3_aa: CASSATTWTSGGTDTQYF

j_call: TRBJ2-4
d_call: -
clone_size: -
v_call: TRBV5-8
cdr3_nt: TGTGCCAGCAGTTTGGCCTATCGGGCCAAAAACATTCAGTACTTC
cdr3_aa: CASSLAYRAKNIQYF

j_call: TRBJ1-1
d_call: -
clone_size: -
v_call: TRBV28
cdr3_nt: TGTGCCAGCAGTTTATCGGGGAGCATTAACACTGAAGCTTTCTTT
cdr3_aa: CASSLSGSINTEAFF

j_call: TRBJ2-1
d_call: -
clone_size: -
v_call: TRBV5-6
cdr3_nt: TGTGCCAGCAGCTTCTTACAGGCCCCAGGGCCCTACAATGAGCAGTTCTTC
cdr3_aa: CASSFLQAPGPYNEQFF

j_call: TRBJ2-3
d_call: TRBD2
clone_size: once
v_call: TRBV28
cdr3_nt: TGTGCCAGCAGGCCCCCCGTGGGGCTAGCGGGGGGGAGCACAGATACGCAGTATTTT
cdr3_aa: CASRPPVGLAGGSTDTQYF

j_call: TRBJ2-7
d_call: TRBD1
clone_size: -
v_call: TRBV18
cdr3_nt: TGTGCCAGCTCACCACAGGATCCCGGGACAGGGGTAGGCGAGCAGTACTTC
cdr3_aa: CASSPQDPGTGVGEQYF

j_call: TRBJ1-1
d_call: -
clone_size: -
v_call: TRBV7-2
cdr3_nt: TGTGCCAGCAGCTTAGGAGGGCTGGACACTGAAGCTTTCTTT
cdr3_aa: CASSLGGLDTEAFF

j_call: TRBJ1-6
d_call: -
clone_size: -
v_call: TRBV6-1
cdr3_nt: TGTGCCAGCAGTCCCCGTTCGGGGGGAAATTCACCCCTCCACTTT
cdr3_aa: CASSPRSGGNSPLHF

j_call: TRBJ1-1
d_call: -
clone_size: few
v_call: TRBV1
cdr3_nt: TGCACCAGCAGCCAAGATGTACGCCAGGCTTTCTTT
cdr3_aa: CTSSQDVRQAFF

j_call: TRBJ1-6
d_call: -
clone_size: -
v_call: TRBV27
cdr3_nt: TGTGCCAGCAGCGATTGGGTGGACAGCTATAATTCACCCCTCCACTTT
cdr3_aa: CASSDWVDSYNSPLHF

j_call: TRBJ2-5
d_call: TRBD2
clone_size: -
v_call: TRBV2
cdr3_nt: TGTGCCAGCAGTGAAGAGCGGACTAGCGAGGGCCAGTACTTC
cdr3_aa: CASSEERTSEGQYF

j_call: TRBJ2-2
d_call: -
clone_size: -
v_call: TRBV5-1
cdr3_nt: TGCGCCAGCAGCTTTGACAGACTCACCGGGGAGCTGTTTTTT
cdr3_aa: CASSFDRLTGELFF

j_call: TRBJ1-3
d_call: -
clone_size: -
v_call: TRBV10-1
cdr3_nt: TGCGCCAGCAGCGCGGTACGCGGTGGAAACACCATATATTTT
cdr3_aa: CASSAVRGGNTIYF

j_call: TRBJ1-2
d_call: -
clone_size: -
v_call: TRBV4-1
cdr3_nt: TGCGCCAGCAGCCAGGGGGCTGCTTTTGGCTACACCTTC
cdr3_aa: CASSQGAAFGYTF

j_call: TRBJ2-7
d_call: TRBD1
clone_size: -
v_call: TRBV19
cdr3_nt: TGTGCCAGTAGTTTGTCCGGGACAGGCGTCTACGAGCAGTACTTC
cdr3_aa: CASSLSGTGVYEQYF

j_call: TRBJ2-6
d_call: TRBD1
clone_size: -
v_call: TRBV19
cdr3_nt: TGTGCCAGTAGTATCCCCCCTGGACAGGGGGGCTCTGGGGCCAACGTCCTGACTTTC
cdr3_aa: CASSIPPGQGGSGANVLTF

j_call: TRBJ1-4
d_call: TRBD1
clone_size: -
v_call: TRBV5-1
cdr3_nt: TGCGCCAGCAGTCCAGGGGGCCTCGATGAAAAACTGTTTTTT
cdr3_aa: CASSPGGLDEKLFF

j_call: TRBJ2-3
d_call: TRBD2
clone_size: -
v_call: TRBV5-1
cdr3_nt: TGCGCCAGCGGTCAACTAGCGTCAGATACGCAGTATTTT
cdr3_aa: CASGQLASDTQYF

j_call: TRBJ2-5
d_call: TRBD2
clone_size: -
v_call: TRBV5-6
cdr3_nt: TGTGCCAGCAGACACTGGGGAGCGGGGGGCTGGGACCAAGAGACCCAGTACTTC
cdr3_aa: CASRHWGAGGWDQETQYF

j_call: TRBJ2-2
d_call: -
clone_size: -
v_call: TRBV28
cdr3_nt: TGTGCCAGCAGTCACCCACCCGGGGGCACCGGGGAGCTGTTTTTT
cdr3_aa: CASSHPPGGTGELFF

j_call: TRBJ1-6
d_call: -
clone_size: -
v_call: TRBV28
cdr3_nt: TGTGCCAGCAGTTTATCCCAGTGGCCTTCACCCCTCCACTTT
cdr3_aa: CASSLSQWPSPLHF

j_call: TRBJ2-5
d_call: TRBD2
clone_size: once
v_call: TRBV5-4
cdr3_nt: TGTGCCAGCAGCGTTTTACTAGCGGGAAACGGGGAGACCCAGTACTTC
cdr3_aa: CASSVLLAGNGETQYF

j_call: TRBJ2-7
d_call: TRBD2
clone_size: -
v_call: TRBV7-2
cdr3_nt: TGTGCCAGCAGTATTAGCGGGGATTCCTACGAGCAGTACTTC
cdr3_aa: CASSISGDSYEQYF

j_call: TRBJ2-1
d_call: -
clone_size: once
v_call: TRBV23-1
cdr3_nt: TGCGCCAGCAGTCAATCCGGGGTAGGTTACAATGAGCAGTTCTTC
cdr3_aa: CASSQSGVGYNEQFF

j_call: TRBJ1-1
d_call: -
clone_size: -
v_call: TRBV6-1
cdr3_nt: TGTGCCAGCAGTGGAGGACAGTCCGCTTTCTTT
cdr3_aa: CASSGGQSAFF

j_call: TRBJ1-1
d_call: -
clone_size: -
v_call: TRBV18
cdr3_nt: TGTGCCAGCTCACGATCGACTGTGAACACTGAAGCTTTCTTT
cdr3_aa: CASSRSTVNTEAFF

j_call: TRBJ1-2
d_call: -
clone_size: -
v_call: TRBV29-1
cdr3_nt: TGCAGCGTCTCGGTTATACAGAGAAACTATGGCTACACCTTC
cdr3_aa: CSVSVIQRNYGYTF

j_call: TRBJ2-2
d_call: -
clone_size: -
v_call: TRBV2
cdr3_nt: TGTGCCAGCAGTGGGCCCATAGAGGGCCCCGGGGAGCTGTTTTTT
cdr3_aa: CASSGPIEGPGELFF

j_call: TRBJ1-5
d_call: -
clone_size: -
v_call: TRBV19
cdr3_nt: TGTGCCAGTAGTATAGGACAGAACTATCAGCCCCAGCATTTT
cdr3_aa: CASSIGQNYQPQHF

j_call: TRBJ1-1
d_call: -
clone_size: -
v_call: TRBV28
cdr3_nt: TGTGCCAGCAGACCGGGGGGCGGAAACACTGAAGCTTTCTTT
cdr3_aa: CASRPGGGNTEAFF

j_call: TRBJ1-2
d_call: -
clone_size: -
v_call: TRBV6-6
cdr3_nt: TGTGCCAGCAGTCCTGACTATGGCTACACCTTC
cdr3_aa: CASSPDYGYTF

j_call: TRBJ2-5
d_call: TRBD2
clone_size: -
v_call: TRBV19
cdr3_nt: TGTGCCAGTAGTTATGCGGGGGGAGAGGAGACCCAGTACTTC
cdr3_aa: CASSYAGGEETQYF